This TCR beta chain was identified in a study of T cells in Graves' hyperthyroidism and ophthalmopathy. Stable Graves' hyperthyroidism denoted no ophthalmopathy progression over 18 months. On the basis of clinical symptoms, serum thyroxine and TRAb, thyroid ultrasound and orbital computed tomography, diagnoses were made. About this clonotype: Antigen specificity is unknown.

V shed 4 bases and J 11 bases; nucleotides not matched to a gene: 8. CDR1 and CDR2 from the germline V gene are DFQATT and SNEGSKA (reference sequence). This CDR3 is 14 amino acids long. General study results and limits: Most thyroid clonotypes that were expanded above 0.001 also turned up in blood. Model-based prediction identified ophthalmopathy a median approximately 6 months prior to its onset.

The TCR beta CDR3 regions underwent amplification using RNA transcripts as the source. HTBI primers were used for first-round RT-PCR of the TCR CDR3. TCRdb ran MiXCR on the multiplex PCR reads and lists one entry per CDR3 protein. The sample contains approximately 500,000 distinct CDR3 sequences, more than 45% of which appear only once. The receptor comes from a woman younger than 35 with Graves' hyperthyroidism. The chain employs TRBV20-1 and TRBJ2-3, with 14 bases aligning to TRBD2. The sequenced material came from peripheral blood or thyroid tissue (not recorded which). In nucleotides, the CDR3 is TGCAGTGCTACGGGACTAGCGGGAGAACTAGTGCAGTATTTT. Protein sequence: CSATGLAGELVQYF.